This T cell receptor (beta chain) was retrieved from a study of T cells expressing NK-cell markers. Study summary: Among the eight sequenced donors, seven tested HCMV-seropositive and one tested seronegative. Study-wide results and caveats: Among several donors, these clonotypes also ranked first in the CD3+CD56-NKG2C+ fraction.

About this clonotype: Its target is not known.

TCRdb reprocessed the 5' RACE reads, with one entry per CDR3 protein and no DNA. The sample has 500,000 or so distinct CDR3 sequences; the top ten hold around 3.3%. Germline CDR1 is MDHEN and CDR2 is SYDVKM. The CDR3 is made up of 13 amino acids. The chain employs TRBV28 and TRBJ2-1; TCRdb's D call, TRBD1, is unchecked because there is no DNA. This clonotype was obtained from a man aged 18-30 years in good health. The specimen sequenced was blood T cells: a sorted CD56 or NKG2C T cell subset, CD4+ or CD8+ T cells, or bulk PBMC T cells (not recorded which). CDR3 amino acids: CASLRQVDNEQFF.